These 23 T cell receptor beta chains originate from one sample sequenced in a study of breast tumors, draining lymph nodes, adjacent tissues. One entry per CDR3 protein results from TCRdb running MiXCR on the multiplex PCR reads. The profile covers about 22,000 distinct CDR3 sequences, with 45% to 75% appearing a single time and more than 13% taken by the ten largest. Sample: breast tumor tissue. These receptors were collected from a female donor with breast cancer. Some clones in this sample may be carry-over from other donors' samples.

Ten or more counts support this clonotype. The J gene is TRBJ2-1, the V gene TRBV11-3; TRBD2 aligns across 10 bases. Germline CDR1 reads SGHNT; CDR2 reads YENEEA. There are 16 residues in the CDR3. The V and J ends lost 2 bases and 7 bases, in that order; junction bases with no gene match: 8. CDR3 bases: TGTGCCAGCAGCTTAACCAAGCGGGAGGGTATAAATGAGCAGTTCTTC. As protein: CASSLTKREGINEQFF.

This clonotype was counted only a few times. The chain links TRBV20-1 to TRBJ1-5, with D perhaps matching TRBD1 (5 bases). The V gene lost 4 bases and the J gene lost 5 bases, with 9 bases spanning the gap. The CDR3 contains 12 residues. Germline V gene data show CDR1 as DFQATT and CDR2 as SNEGSKA (reference sequence). CDR3 sequence (DNA): TGCAGTGCTACTACGACAGATCAGCCCCAGCATTTT. Protein: CSATTTDQPQHF.

This clonotype has at least ten counts. The chain recombines TRBV10-3 with TRBJ1-4; D is possibly TRBD1 (5 bases). V lost 1 base, J lost 7 bases, and 10 bases lay in between. The CDR3 is 14 residues long. The germline gives CDR1 ENHRY, CDR2 SYGVKD. Here the CDR3 DNA reads TGTGCCATCAGTGAGTTTGCAGGGACTGAAAAACTGTTTTTT. This encodes CAISEFAGTEKLFF.

This clonotype was detected a few times. The chain recombines TRBV25-1 with TRBJ2-1; possibly TRBD1 or TRBD2 for D (7 bases each). CDR1 and CDR2 from the germline V gene are MGHDK and SYGVNS. This CDR3 has 16 amino acids. V was pared by 0 bases and J by 6 bases, with 15 bases between. The CDR3: CASSEYRAGGGNEQFF. The CDR3 nucleotides are TGTGCCAGCAGTGAATATAGGGCAGGGGGGGGCAATGAGCAGTTCTTC.

V is TRBV15 and J is TRBJ1-2, with D perhaps TRBD1 (6 bases). CDR3 length equals 15 residues. V shed 2 bases and J shed 4 bases, with 14 bases lying between them. Germline CDR1 and CDR2: LNHNV and YYDKDF (reference sequence). The DNA for the CDR3 is TGTGCCACCAGCAGATCCGACAGGCCCTTCTATGGCTACACCTTC. Translation: CATSRSDRPFYGYTF.

There are many counts of this clonotype. This rearrangement joins TRBV6-4 to TRBJ2-3; TRBD1 aligns across 9 bases. The CDR3 consists of 15 residues. Per germline, CDR1 MRHNA and CDR2 SNTAGT. V dropped 0 bases and J dropped 4; count of bases not matched to a gene: 2. The CDR3 region is CASSDSRQGADTQYF. The CDR3 bases are TGTGCCAGCAGTGACTCTAGACAGGGGGCAGATACGCAGTATTTT.

This clonotype has only one observation. In DNA form, the CDR3 reads TGCAGTGCGCGGACTAGCGCGGGCTTTTCGGTCGAGCAGTACTTC. It encodes CSARTSAGFSVEQYF. The V gene is TRBV20-1, the J gene TRBJ2-7; 9 bases agree with TRBD2. The CDR3 extends over 15 amino acids. Germline-derived CDR1 and CDR2 are DFQATT and SNEGSKA (reference sequence). After removal of 6 bases from V and 6 bases from J, the junction contained 15 bases not matched to a gene.

Notes on this clonotype: One junction end does not reproduce the germline sequence, and a read error may be involved. This rearrangement joins TRBV7-2 to TRBJ2-1; D is unclear. The length of the CDR3 is 15 residues. CDR1 and CDR2 from the germline V gene are SGHTA and FQGNSA. The CDR3 spells CASSLALLKNNEQLF. CDR3 bases: TGTGCCAGCAGCTTAGCCCTACTCAAAAACAATGAGCAGCTCTTC. Filled out from reference TRBV7-2 and TRBJ2-1, the complete variable domain reads GAGVSQSPSNKVTEKGKDVELRCDPISGHTALYWYRQSLGQGLEFLIYFQGNSAPDKSGLPSDRFSAERTGGSVSTLTIQRTQQEDSAVYLCASSLALLKNNEQLFGPGTRLTVL.

This clonotype was seen more than once but under ten times. This chain uses TRBV29-1 with TRBJ1-6; possibly TRBD1 for D (5 bases). This CDR3 region has 13 residues. Trimming stripped 4 bases from V and 4 bases from J, with 8 bases between. CDR1 and CDR2 from the germline V gene are SQVTM and ANQGSEA. Here the CDR3 DNA reads TGCAGCGTTGGGGACGGTTATAATTCACCCCTCCACTTT. Protein sequence: CSVGDGYNSPLHF.

This clonotype was seen repeatedly, ten times or more. The chain recombines TRBV29-1 with TRBJ2-5; TRBD1 aligns across 10 bases. V lost 3 bases and J lost 5; bases outside the gene matches: 9. From germline, CDR1 is SQVTM and CDR2 ANQGSEA. This CDR3 comprises 15 residues. CDR3 DNA: TGCAGCGTTGAGCCGGACAGGGGGAGGTCGGAGACCCAGTACTTC. It encodes CSVEPDRGRSETQYF.

Within the sample, this clonotype is medium-sized. The rearrangement uses TRBV19 and TRBJ2-1, with 15 bases matching TRBD2. The CDR3 loop spans 18 amino acids. Per germline, CDR1 LNHDA and CDR2 SQIVND (reference sequence). The trim removed 7 bases at V and 2 bases at J, leaving 9 bases unmatched. The CDR3 is CASKSGTSGGQAYNEQFF. The CDR3 DNA is TGTGCCAGTAAATCGGGGACTAGCGGGGGGCAAGCCTACAATGAGCAGTTCTTC.

This clonotype was detected many times. V and J are TRBV11-2 and TRBJ2-1; no definite D call. From germline, CDR1 is SGHAT and CDR2 FQNNGV. V was cut by 5 bases and J by 2 bases, with 16 bases left in between. The CDR3 is made up of 16 amino acids. DNA of the CDR3: TGTGCCAGCAGCCCGCGACCCCTCAAAGCCTACAATGAGCAGTTCTTC. This gives the protein CASSPRPLKAYNEQFF. Variable domain in full (rest from reference TRBV11-2 and TRBJ2-1): EAGVAQSPRYKIIEKRQSVAFWCNPISGHATLYWYQQILGQGPKLLIQFQNNGVVDDSQLPKDRFSAERLKGVDSTLKIQPAKLEDSAVYLCASSPRPLKAYNEQFFGPGTRLTVL.

This clonotype rates as medium-sized. The chain uses TRBV7-9 and TRBJ2-3, with 10 bases that match TRBD2. V lost 2 bases to trimming and J lost 4 bases; unmatched junction nucleotides: 6. The length of the CDR3 is 16 residues. CDR1 and CDR2 from the germline V gene are SEHNR and FQNEAQ (reference sequence). The CDR3 sequence is CASSLQAGGQADTQYF. In nucleotides, the CDR3 is TGTGCCAGCAGCTTACAAGCGGGGGGGCAGGCAGATACGCAGTATTTT. Full variable domain (missing parts from reference TRBV7-9 and TRBJ2-3): DTGVSQNPRHKITKRGQNVTFRCDPISEHNRLYWYRQTLGQGPEFLTYFQNEAQLEKSRLLSDRFSAERPKGSFSTLEIQRTEQGDSAMYLCASSLQAGGQADTQYFGPGTRLTVL.

The genes are TRBV7-3 and TRBJ1-2; D not certain. The CDR3 is made up of 13 amino acids. V shed 4 bases and J shed 0 bases, with 6 bases lying between them. Germline CDR1 is SGHTA and CDR2 is FQGTGA. The CDR3 protein is CASSSDTNYGYTF. DNA for the CDR3: TGTGCCAGCAGCTCAGATACTAACTATGGCTACACCTTC.

DNA for the CDR3: TGTGCCAGCAGCTTAGTAGAGCAACAGTTCTTC. Encoded protein: CASSLVEQQFF. The chain is built from TRBV7-2 and TRBJ2-1; D call uncertain. V lost 1 base and J lost 13, with 8 bases in between. This CDR3 contains 11 residues. CDR1 and CDR2 from the germline V gene are SGHTA and FQGNSA.

V and J are TRBV7-8 and TRBJ1-2; weak D call: TRBD1 (5 bases). CDR3 length: 15 residues. The germline gives CDR1 SGHVS, CDR2 FQNEAQ. With 2 bases removed from V and 6 bases from J, the gap between germline ends came to 16 bases. The CDR3: CASSLTGQGRNGYTF. The CDR3 bases are TGTGCCAGCAGCTTAACCGGGCAGGGACGGAATGGCTACACCTTC.

The chain carries TRBV6-6 and TRBJ2-7; D is ambiguous. Looked up from germline, CDR1 is MNHNY and CDR2 is SVGAGI (reference sequence). Trimming removed 5 bases at V and 1 base at J, with 18 bases between. The CDR3 extends over 16 amino acids. CDR3 amino acids: CASSPNGEGLSYEQYF. CDR3 nucleotides: TGTGCCAGCAGTCCCAATGGGGAAGGGCTTTCCTACGAGCAGTACTTC.

This clonotype has at least ten counts. A much larger clone sits a single nucleotide away, making a read error possible. This chain links TRBV6-1 with TRBJ2-2; 9 bases line up with TRBD2. Germline lookup yields CDR1 MNHNS and CDR2 SASEGT. The CDR3 length is 14 residues. Unmatched junction bases numbered 4, after V lost 5 bases and J lost 6 bases. The CDR3 nucleotides read TGTGCCAGCAGTCAAAGCGGGGGGCCCGGGGAGCTGTTTTTT. Translated: CASSQSGGPGELFF.

The J gene is TRBJ2-5, the V gene TRBV12-3 or TRBV12-4; D is undetermined. The CDR3 loop spans 15 amino acids. V dropped 6 bases and J dropped 0 bases, with 14 bases sitting between them. The CDR3 bases are TGTGCCAGCAGCCCAACGGCAGGCGACCAAGAGACCCAGTACTTC. Amino acid sequence: CASSPTAGDQETQYF.

The chain combines TRBV7-9 with TRBJ2-2; 7 nucleotides line up with TRBD2. Germline-derived CDR1 and CDR2 are SEHNR and FQNEAQ (reference sequence). V lost 5 bases and J lost 7; bases outside the gene matches: 13. The CDR3 consists of 16 residues. CDR3 sequence: CASSDRNGGGGGELFF. The CDR3 nucleotides read TGTGCCAGCAGCGACAGAAATGGGGGGGGTGGCGGGGAGCTGTTTTTT.

V gene TRBV24-1 combines with J gene TRBJ2-5; 8 nucleotides match TRBD2. The CDR3 length is 15 residues. J lost 2 bases, V lost 5 bases, and 6 bases had no gene match. CDR1 KGHDR and CDR2 SFDVKD come from the germline V gene. CDR3 sequence reads: CATSGLAGTQETQYF. DNA for the CDR3: TGTGCCACCAGTGGCCTAGCGGGCACACAAGAGACCCAGTACTTC.

The chain uses TRBV24-1 and TRBJ2-7, with a possible D match to TRBD2 (6 bases). V gave up 12 bases and J gave up 5 bases, with 22 bases separating them. This CDR3 contains 14 residues. Germline CDR1 and CDR2: KGHDR and SFDVKD. DNA of the CDR3: TGTGCCGCCGTCCGGGTAGAGGGAGGTAACGAGCAGTACTTC. Amino acids: CAAVRVEGGNEQYF.

The V and J genes are TRBV20-1 and TRBJ2-5, with 8 bases lining up with TRBD2. Unmatched junction bases numbered 3, after V lost 4 bases and J lost 5 bases. This CDR3 has 12 residues. CDR1 and CDR2 (germline): DFQATT, SNEGSKA (reference sequence). CDR3 in DNA: TGCAGTGCTACCTCTAGCGGGGAGACCCAGTACTTC. It specifies CSATSSGETQYF.